This T cell receptor (beta chain) stems from a study of shared clonotypes between healthy human individuals. Findings and caveats of the study: Compared with clonotypes that all four donors shared, non-shared clonotypes had lower generation probabilities.

For each subset, genomic DNA was distributed in equal portions over several immunoSEQ plates. Profiled with immunoSEQ multiplex PCR; TCRdb holds only in-frame clones, not every one. Of 2 million to 3 million clones listed, around 90% are singletons. The CDR3 is 15 amino acids. Germline CDR1 LNHDA, CDR2 SQIVND (reference sequence). V lost 7 bases, J lost 4 bases, and 17 bases lay in between. Of note for this clone: Its antigen is as yet unknown.

The chain recombines TRBV19 with TRBJ1-5, with D maybe TRBD1 (6 bases). The source of this sequence is a man aged 18 to 29 in good health. The specimen was naive CD4+ T cells sorted from blood. Subset noted: CD45RA+ positively selected. In DNA form, the CDR3 reads TGTGCCAGTAACAGGGACGGCAGACGAAATCAGCCCCAGCATTTT. Its translation: CASNRDGRRNQPQHF.